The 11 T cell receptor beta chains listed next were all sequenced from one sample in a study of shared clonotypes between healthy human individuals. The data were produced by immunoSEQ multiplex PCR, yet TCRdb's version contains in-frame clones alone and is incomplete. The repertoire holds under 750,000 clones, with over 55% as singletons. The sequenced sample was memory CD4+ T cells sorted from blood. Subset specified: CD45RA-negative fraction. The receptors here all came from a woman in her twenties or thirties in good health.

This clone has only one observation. The CDR3 sequence is CASSGLTPIFFYEQYF. CDR3 in DNA: TGTGCCAGCAGTGGCTTGACTCCAATTTTTTTCTACGAGCAGTACTTC. V gene TRBV6-1 combines with J gene TRBJ2-7; D is unresolved. V lost 4 bases, J lost 3 bases, and 19 bases lay in between. CDR1 is MNHNS and CDR2 is SASEGT in the germline V gene. CDR3 length: 16 amino acids.

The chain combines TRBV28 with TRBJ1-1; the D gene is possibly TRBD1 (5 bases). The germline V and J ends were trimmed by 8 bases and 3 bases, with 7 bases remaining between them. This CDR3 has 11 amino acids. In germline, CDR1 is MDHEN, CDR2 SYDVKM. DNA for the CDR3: TGTGCCAGCGAAGGGGACACTGAAGCTTTCTTT. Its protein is CASEGDTEAFF.

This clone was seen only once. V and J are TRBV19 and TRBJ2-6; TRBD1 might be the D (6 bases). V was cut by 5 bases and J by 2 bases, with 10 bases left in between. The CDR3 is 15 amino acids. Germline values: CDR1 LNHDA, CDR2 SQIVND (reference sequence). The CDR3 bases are TGTGCCAGTAGTCCAACAGGGACTGGGGCCAACGTCCTGACTTTC. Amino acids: CASSPTGTGANVLTF.

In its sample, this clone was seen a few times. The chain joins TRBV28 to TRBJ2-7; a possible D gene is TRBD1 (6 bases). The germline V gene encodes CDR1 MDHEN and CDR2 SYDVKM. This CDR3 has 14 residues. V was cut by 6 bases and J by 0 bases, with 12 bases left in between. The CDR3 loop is CASRRQAVSYEQYF. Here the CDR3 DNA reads TGTGCCAGCAGGAGACAGGCCGTCTCCTACGAGCAGTACTTC.

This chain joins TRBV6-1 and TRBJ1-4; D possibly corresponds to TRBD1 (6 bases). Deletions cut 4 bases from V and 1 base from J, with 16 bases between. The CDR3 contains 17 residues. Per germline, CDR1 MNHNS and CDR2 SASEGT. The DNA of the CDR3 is TGTGCCAGCAGTGGAAGGGGGGGAAGCGTAACTAATGAAAAACTGTTTTTT. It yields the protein CASSGRGGSVTNEKLFF.

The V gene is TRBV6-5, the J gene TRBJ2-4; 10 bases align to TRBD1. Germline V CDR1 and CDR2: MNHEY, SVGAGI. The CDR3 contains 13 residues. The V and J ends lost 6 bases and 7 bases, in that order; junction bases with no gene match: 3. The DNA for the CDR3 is TGTGCCAGCAGGACAGGGGGCGGGAACATTCAGTACTTC. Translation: CASRTGGGNIQYF.

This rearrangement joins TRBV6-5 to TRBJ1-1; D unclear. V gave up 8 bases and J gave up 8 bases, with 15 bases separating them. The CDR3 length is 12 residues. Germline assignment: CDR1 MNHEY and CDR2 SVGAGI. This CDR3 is CASRSYSEEAFF. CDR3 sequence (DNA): TGTGCCAGCCGCTCATACAGCGAAGAAGCTTTCTTT.

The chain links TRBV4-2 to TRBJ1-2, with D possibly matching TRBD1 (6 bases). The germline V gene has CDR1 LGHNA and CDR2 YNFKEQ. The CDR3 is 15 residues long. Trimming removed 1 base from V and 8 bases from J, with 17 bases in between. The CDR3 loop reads CASSQAYWGALGYTF. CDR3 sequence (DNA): TGTGCCAGCAGCCAAGCTTACTGGGGGGCGCTCGGCTACACCTTC.

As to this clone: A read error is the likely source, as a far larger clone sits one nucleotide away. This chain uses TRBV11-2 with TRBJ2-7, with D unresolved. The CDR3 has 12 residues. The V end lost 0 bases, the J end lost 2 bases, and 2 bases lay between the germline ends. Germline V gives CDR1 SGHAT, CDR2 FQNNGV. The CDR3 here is CASSLEPYEQYF. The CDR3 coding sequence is TGTGCCAGCAGCTTAGAACCCTACGAGCAGTACTTC.

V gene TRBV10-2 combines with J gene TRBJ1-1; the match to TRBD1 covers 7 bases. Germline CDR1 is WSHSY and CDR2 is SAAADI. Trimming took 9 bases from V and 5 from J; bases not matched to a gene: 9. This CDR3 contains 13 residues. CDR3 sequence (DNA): TGCGCCAGTTCAAGACAGGGTTCGACTGAAGCTTTCTTT. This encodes CASSRQGSTEAFF.

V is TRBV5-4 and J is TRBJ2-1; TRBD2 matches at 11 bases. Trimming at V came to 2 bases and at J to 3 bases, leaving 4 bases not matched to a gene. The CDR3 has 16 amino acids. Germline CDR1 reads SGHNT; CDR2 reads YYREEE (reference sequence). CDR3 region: CASSFYGTSGYNEQFF. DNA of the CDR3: TGTGCCAGCAGCTTTTACGGGACTAGCGGCTACAATGAGCAGTTCTTC.